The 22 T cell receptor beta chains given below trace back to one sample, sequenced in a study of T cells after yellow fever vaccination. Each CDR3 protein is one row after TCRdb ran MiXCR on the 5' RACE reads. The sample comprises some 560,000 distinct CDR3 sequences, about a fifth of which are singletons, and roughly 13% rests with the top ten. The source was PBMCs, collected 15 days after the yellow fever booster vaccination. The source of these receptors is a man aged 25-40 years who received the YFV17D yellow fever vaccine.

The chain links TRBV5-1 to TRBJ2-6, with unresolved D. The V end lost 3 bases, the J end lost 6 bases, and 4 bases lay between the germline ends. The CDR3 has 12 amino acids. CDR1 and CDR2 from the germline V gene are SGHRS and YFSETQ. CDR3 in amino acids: CASSYVANVLTF. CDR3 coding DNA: TGCGCCAGCAGCTACGTGGCCAACGTCCTGACTTTC. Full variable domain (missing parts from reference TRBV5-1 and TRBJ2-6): KAGVTQTPRYLIKTRGQQVTLSCSPISGHRSVSWYQQTPGQGLQFLFEYFSETQRNKGNFPGRFSGRQFSNSRSEMNVSTLELGDSALYLCASSYVANVLTFGAGSRLTVL.

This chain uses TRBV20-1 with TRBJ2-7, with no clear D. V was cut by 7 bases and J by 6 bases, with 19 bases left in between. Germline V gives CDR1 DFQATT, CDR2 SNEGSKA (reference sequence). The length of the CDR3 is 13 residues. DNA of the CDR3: TGCAGTGTCCGTTATCCTACCTCCGGCGAGCAGTACTTC. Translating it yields CSVRYPTSGEQYF.

For the CDR3, the DNA is TGCGCCAGCAGTGAAGGGCTAGCGGGAGGAATAGGTGAGCAGTTCTTC. Protein: CASSEGLAGGIGEQFF. The genes are TRBV10-2 and TRBJ2-1, with TRBD2 identical over 11 bases. The CDR3 runs to 16 residues. Per the germline V gene, CDR1 is WSHSY and CDR2 is SAAADI. The J segment lost 9 bases and the V segment lost 3 bases, leaving 10 bases of the junction unmatched.

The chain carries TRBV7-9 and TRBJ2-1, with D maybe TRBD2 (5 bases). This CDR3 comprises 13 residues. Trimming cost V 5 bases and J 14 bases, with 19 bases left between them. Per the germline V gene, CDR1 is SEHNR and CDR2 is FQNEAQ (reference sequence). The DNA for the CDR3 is TGTGCCAGCAGCCACGGTTACGGGGTAGAAAAGTTCTTC. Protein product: CASSHGYGVEKFF. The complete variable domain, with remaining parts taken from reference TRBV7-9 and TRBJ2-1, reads DTGVSQNPRHKITKRGQNVTFRCDPISEHNRLYWYRQTLGQGPEFLTYFQNEAQLEKSRLLSDRFSAERPKGSFSTLEIQRTEQGDSAMYLCASSHGYGVEKFFGPGTRLTVL.

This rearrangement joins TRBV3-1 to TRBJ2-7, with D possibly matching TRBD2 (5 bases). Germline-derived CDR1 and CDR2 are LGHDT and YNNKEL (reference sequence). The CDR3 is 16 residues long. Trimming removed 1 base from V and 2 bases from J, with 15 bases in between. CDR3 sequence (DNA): TGTGCCAGCAGCCAAGTGAAGAGCGGAAAAACCTACGAGCAGTACTTC. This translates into CASSQVKSGKTYEQYF.

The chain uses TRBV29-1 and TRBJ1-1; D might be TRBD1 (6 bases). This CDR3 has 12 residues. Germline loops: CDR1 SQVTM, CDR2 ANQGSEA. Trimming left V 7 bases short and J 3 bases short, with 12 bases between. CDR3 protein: CSGLTGHTEAFF. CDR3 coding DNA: TGCAGCGGCCTTACAGGGCACACTGAAGCTTTCTTT.

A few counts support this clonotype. CDR3 in amino acids: CSATPSGRDNEQFF. The CDR3 DNA reads as TGCAGTGCTACACCTAGCGGGAGGGACAATGAGCAGTTCTTC. The rearrangement links TRBV20-1 to TRBJ2-1; 12 positions agree with TRBD2. V trimming: 4 bases; J trimming: 5 bases; junction bases outside the gene matches: 3. The CDR3 totals 14 residues. Germline V lookup: CDR1 DFQATT, CDR2 SNEGSKA (reference sequence).

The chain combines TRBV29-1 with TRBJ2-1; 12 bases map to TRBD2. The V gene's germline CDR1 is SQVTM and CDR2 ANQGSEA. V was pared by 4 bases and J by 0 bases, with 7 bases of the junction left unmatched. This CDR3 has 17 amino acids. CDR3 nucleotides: TGCAGCGTTGCGGGGCTAGCGGGAGGGCCCTCCTACAATGAGCAGTTCTTC. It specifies CSVAGLAGGPSYNEQFF.

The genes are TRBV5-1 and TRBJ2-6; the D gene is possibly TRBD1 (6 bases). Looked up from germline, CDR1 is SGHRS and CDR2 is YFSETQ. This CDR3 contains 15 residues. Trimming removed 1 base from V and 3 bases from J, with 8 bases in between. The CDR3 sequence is CASSLQGFGANVLTF. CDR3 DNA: TGCGCCAGCAGCTTGCAGGGGTTTGGGGCCAACGTCCTGACTTTC. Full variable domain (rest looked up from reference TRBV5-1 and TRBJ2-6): KAGVTQTPRYLIKTRGQQVTLSCSPISGHRSVSWYQQTPGQGLQFLFEYFSETQRNKGNFPGRFSGRQFSNSRSEMNVSTLELGDSALYLCASSLQGFGANVLTFGAGSRLTVL.

For the CDR3, the DNA is TGTGCCATCAGTGTGCGGGAGGGCCGGGAGACCGGGGAGCTGTTTTTT. Amino acid sequence: CAISVREGRETGELFF. The chain joins TRBV10-3 to TRBJ2-2; 9 bases agree with TRBD2. This CDR3 contains 16 residues. Germline V gives CDR1 ENHRY, CDR2 SYGVKD. V lost 4 bases and J lost 5; bases outside the gene matches: 8.

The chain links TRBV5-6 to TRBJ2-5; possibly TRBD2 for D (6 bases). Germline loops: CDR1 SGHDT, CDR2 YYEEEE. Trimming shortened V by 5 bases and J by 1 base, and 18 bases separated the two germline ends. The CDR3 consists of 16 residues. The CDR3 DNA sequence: TGTGCCAGCAGTCGGGAGAGGGAGAGGGGCCAAGAGACCCAGTACTTC. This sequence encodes CASSRERERGQETQYF.

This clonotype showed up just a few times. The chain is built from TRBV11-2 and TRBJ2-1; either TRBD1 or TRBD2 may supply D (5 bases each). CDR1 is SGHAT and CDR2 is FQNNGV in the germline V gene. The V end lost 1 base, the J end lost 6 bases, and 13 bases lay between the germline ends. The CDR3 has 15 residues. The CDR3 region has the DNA TGTGCCAGCAGCTTAGCCCTCCGAGGGGTCAATGAGCAGTTCTTC. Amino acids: CASSLALRGVNEQFF.

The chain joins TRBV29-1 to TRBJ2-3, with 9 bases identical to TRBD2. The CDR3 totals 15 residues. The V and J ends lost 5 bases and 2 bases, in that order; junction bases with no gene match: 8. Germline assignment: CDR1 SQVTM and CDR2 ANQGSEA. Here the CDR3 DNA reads TGCAGCGTTTCACGACTAGCGGAAACCACAGATACGCAGTATTTT. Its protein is CSVSRLAETTDTQYF.

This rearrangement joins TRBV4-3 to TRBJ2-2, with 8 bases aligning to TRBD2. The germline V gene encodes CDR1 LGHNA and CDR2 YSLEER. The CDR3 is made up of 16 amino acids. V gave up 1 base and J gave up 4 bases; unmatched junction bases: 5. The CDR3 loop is CASSQGATSATGELFF. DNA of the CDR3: TGCGCCAGCAGCCAAGGCGCGACTAGCGCCACCGGGGAGCTGTTTTTT.

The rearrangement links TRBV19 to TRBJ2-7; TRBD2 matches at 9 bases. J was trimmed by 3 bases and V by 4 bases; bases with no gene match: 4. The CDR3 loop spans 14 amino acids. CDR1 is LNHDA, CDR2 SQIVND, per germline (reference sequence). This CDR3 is CASSKIAGDYEQYF. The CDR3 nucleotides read TGTGCCAGTAGTAAAATAGCGGGAGACTACGAGCAGTACTTC.

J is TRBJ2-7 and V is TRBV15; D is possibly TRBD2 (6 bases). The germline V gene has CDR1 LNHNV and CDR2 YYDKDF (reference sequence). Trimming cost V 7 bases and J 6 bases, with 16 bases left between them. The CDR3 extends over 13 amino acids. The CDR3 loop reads CATNTGGGGEQYF. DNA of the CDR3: TGTGCCACCAATACCGGGGGAGGTGGCGAGCAGTACTTC.

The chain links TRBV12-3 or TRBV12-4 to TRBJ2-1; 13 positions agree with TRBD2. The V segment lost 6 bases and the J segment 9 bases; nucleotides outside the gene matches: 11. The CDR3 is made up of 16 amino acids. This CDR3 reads CASRAPLAGGFGEQFF. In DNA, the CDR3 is TGTGCCAGCAGGGCGCCACTAGCGGGAGGGTTTGGTGAGCAGTTCTTC.

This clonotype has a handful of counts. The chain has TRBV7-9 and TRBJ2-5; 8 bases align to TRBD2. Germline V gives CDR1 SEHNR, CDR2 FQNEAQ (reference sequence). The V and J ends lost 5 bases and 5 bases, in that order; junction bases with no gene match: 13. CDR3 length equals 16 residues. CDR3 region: CASSEPGGRSGETQYF. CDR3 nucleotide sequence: TGTGCCAGCAGCGAGCCTGGCGGGAGGAGCGGCGAGACCCAGTACTTC.

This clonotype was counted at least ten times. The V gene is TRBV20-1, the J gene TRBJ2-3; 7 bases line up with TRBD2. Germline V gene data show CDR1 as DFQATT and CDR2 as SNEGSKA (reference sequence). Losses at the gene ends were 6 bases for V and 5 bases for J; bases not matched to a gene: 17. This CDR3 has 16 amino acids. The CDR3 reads CSARRGVAGLGDTQYF. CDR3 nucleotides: TGCAGTGCAAGACGGGGGGTGGCGGGACTGGGAGATACGCAGTATTTT.

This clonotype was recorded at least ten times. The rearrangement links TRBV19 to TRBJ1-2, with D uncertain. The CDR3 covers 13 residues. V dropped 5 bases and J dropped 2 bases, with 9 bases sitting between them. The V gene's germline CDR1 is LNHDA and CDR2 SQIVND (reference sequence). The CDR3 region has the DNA TGTGCCAGTAGTGCCGGACGGAACTATGGCTACACCTTC. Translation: CASSAGRNYGYTF.

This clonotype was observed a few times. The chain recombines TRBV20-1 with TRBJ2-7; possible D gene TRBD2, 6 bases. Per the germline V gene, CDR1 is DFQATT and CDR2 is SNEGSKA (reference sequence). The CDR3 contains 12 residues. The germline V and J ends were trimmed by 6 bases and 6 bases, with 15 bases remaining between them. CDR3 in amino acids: CSASRGGGEQYF. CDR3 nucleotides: TGCAGTGCCTCGCGGGGAGGTGGCGAGCAGTACTTC.

CDR3 in amino acids: CSARGGWAQYF. The CDR3 nucleotides read TGCAGTGCTAGAGGGGGGTGGGCCCAGTACTTC. This chain joins TRBV20-1 and TRBJ2-5, with D possibly called TRBD1 or TRBD2 (5 bases each). Trimming pared 1 base from V and 9 bases from J, leaving 9 bases between. There are 11 residues in the CDR3. CDR1 and CDR2 from the germline V gene are DFQATT and SNEGSKA (reference sequence).